This passage covers 22 T cell receptor beta chains from one sample sequenced in a study of blood T cell repertoires in COVID-19. Sequencing used immunoSEQ multiplex PCR; TCRdb keeps in-frame clones, though not all of them. The sample records 150,000 or so clones, about 86% being singletons. Material for sequencing was peripheral blood. Receptor source: a woman aged 55-69 years with acute or convalescent COVID-19.

This rearrangement joins TRBV6-2 or TRBV6-3 to TRBJ1-5; TRBD1 matches at 7 bases. CDR1 is MNHEY and CDR2 is SVGEGT in the germline V gene. This CDR3 spans 15 amino acids. J gave up 2 bases and V 2 bases, and 3 bases lay outside the gene matches. The CDR3 DNA follows: TGTGCCAGCAGTTACACAGGGGCGGGCAATCAGCCCCAGCATTTT. It yields the protein CASSYTGAGNQPQHF.

This clone appeared once. V usage is TRBV28 and J usage is TRBJ1-2; 9 nucleotides agree with TRBD1. With V trimmed by 7 bases and J by 1 base, 10 bases remained unmatched. The CDR3 has 16 residues. CDR1 is MDHEN, CDR2 SYDVKM, per germline. The CDR3 spells CASMNPGTGFNYGYTF. For the CDR3, the DNA is TGTGCCAGCATGAACCCCGGGACAGGGTTTAACTATGGCTACACCTTC.

The V call is TRBV6-5, the J call TRBJ1-4, with D possibly being TRBD1 (6 bases). The CDR3 loop spans 14 amino acids. The germline V gene has CDR1 MNHEY and CDR2 SVGAGI. Trimming took 6 bases from V and 2 from J, leaving 10 bases between them. The CDR3 reads CASSLDRTNEKLFF. The CDR3 region has the DNA TGTGCCAGCAGCCTCGACAGGACTAATGAAAAACTGTTTTTT.

The chain carries TRBV5-1 and TRBJ2-7; TRBD2 agrees at 7 bases. The CDR3 consists of 14 residues. In germline, CDR1 is SGHRS, CDR2 YFSETQ. V was pared by 4 bases and J by 3 bases, with 7 bases of the junction left unmatched. The CDR3 spells CASSRERGRYEQYF. The CDR3 coding sequence is TGCGCCAGCAGCCGGGAGCGGGGACGCTACGAGCAGTACTTC. Supplemented by reference TRBV5-1 and TRBJ2-7, the full variable domain reads KAGVTQTPRYLIKTRGQQVTLSCSPISGHRSVSWYQQTPGQGLQFLFEYFSETQRNKGNFPGRFSGRQFSNSRSEMNVSTLELGDSALYLCASSRERGRYEQYFGPGTRLTVT.

This chain links TRBV7-9 with TRBJ2-1; TRBD2 might be the D (6 bases). The CDR3 spans 15 residues. CDR1 is SEHNR, CDR2 FQNEAQ, per germline (reference sequence). Trimming shortened V by 1 base and J by 9 bases, and 16 bases separated the two germline ends. DNA for the CDR3: TGTGCCAGCAGCTTAGGGGCGGGACCCTCTAGTGAGCAGTTCTTC. It is translated as CASSLGAGPSSEQFF.

The rearrangement joins TRBV7-2 to TRBJ1-4; TRBD1 agrees at 8 bases. J was trimmed by 7 bases and V by 5 bases; bases with no gene match: 9. This CDR3 has 15 residues. CDR1 is SGHTA and CDR2 is FQGNSA in the germline V gene. The CDR3 is CASSPSYRGSEKLFF. In DNA form, the CDR3 reads TGTGCCAGCAGCCCGTCATACAGGGGGAGTGAAAAACTGTTTTTT.

The chain has TRBV30 and TRBJ2-7; a weak D match, TRBD1 (5 bases). This CDR3 is built from 12 residues. CDR1 and CDR2 (germline): GTSNPN, SVGIG (reference sequence). V shed 0 bases and J shed 4 bases, with 7 bases lying between them. The CDR3 loop reads CAWSVAGYEQYF. The DNA of the CDR3 is TGTGCCTGGAGTGTAGCAGGGTACGAGCAGTACTTC.

This clone was recorded a few times. V is TRBV5-1 and J is TRBJ1-4, with D tentatively TRBD1 (6 bases). The CDR3 covers 14 residues. Germline-derived CDR1 and CDR2 are SGHRS and YFSETQ. V shed 5 bases and J shed 4 bases, with 12 bases lying between them. This CDR3 is CASRRGILNEKLFF. CDR3 bases: TGCGCCAGCAGGAGGGGGATTCTTAATGAAAAACTGTTTTTT. The full variable domain, its missing parts supplied by reference TRBV5-1 and TRBJ1-4, is KAGVTQTPRYLIKTRGQQVTLSCSPISGHRSVSWYQQTPGQGLQFLFEYFSETQRNKGNFPGRFSGRQFSNSRSEMNVSTLELGDSALYLCASRRGILNEKLFFGSGTQLSVL.

V and J are TRBV5-1 and TRBJ1-1, with D possibly TRBD1 on 5 matching bases. Germline lookup yields CDR1 SGHRS and CDR2 YFSETQ. The CDR3 contains 14 residues. V dropped 1 base and J dropped 1 base, with 8 bases sitting between them. DNA for the CDR3: TGCGCCAGCAGCTTGTCCGGGGGGAACACTGAAGCTTTCTTT. Its translation: CASSLSGGNTEAFF.

This chain links TRBV13 with TRBJ2-5; tentatively, D is TRBD2 (5 bases). CDR3 length: 15 amino acids. From germline, CDR1 is PRHDT and CDR2 FYEKMQ (reference sequence). V was cut by 1 base and J by 9 bases, with 18 bases left in between. The CDR3: CASSLASRLAGAQYF. The CDR3 DNA is TGTGCCAGCAGCTTAGCTAGTCGGCTAGCCGGCGCCCAGTACTTC.

CDR3 DNA sequence: TGTGCCTGGAGTCGGGACAGTCGTAATGAAAAACTGTTTTTT. Translation: CAWSRDSRNEKLFF. This rearrangement joins TRBV30 to TRBJ1-4; 7 bases line up with TRBD1. Germline V gives CDR1 GTSNPN, CDR2 SVGIG (reference sequence). V shed 2 bases and J 4 bases; nucleotides not matched to a gene: 4. CDR3 size: 14 residues.

This rearrangement joins TRBV3-1 (or the pseudogene TRBV3-2) to TRBJ1-4; no definite D call. CDR1 LGHDT and CDR2 YNNKEL come from the germline V gene (reference sequence). The CDR3 spans 12 residues. V lost 4 bases and J lost 6, with 6 bases in between. This chain's CDR3 is CASSRIDEKLFF. CDR3 nucleotides: TGTGCCAGCAGCCGAATAGATGAAAAACTGTTTTTT.

The V call is TRBV28, the J call TRBJ1-1; D unclear. The CDR3 spans 16 residues. Germline values: CDR1 MDHEN, CDR2 SYDVKM. Trimming left V 4 bases short and J 1 base short, with 16 bases between. The CDR3 bases are TGTGCCAGCAGTTCCCCTCTCCCCGGTCCGAACACTGAAGCTTTCTTT. Its protein is CASSSPLPGPNTEAFF.

The rearrangement uses TRBV10-1 and TRBJ1-6; 8 nucleotides align to TRBD1. The CDR3 has 14 amino acids. Trimming removed 3 bases from V and 9 bases from J; junction bases left unmatched: 4. Looked up from germline, CDR1 is WNHNN and CDR2 is SYGVQD (reference sequence). CDR3: CASSDGTGRSPLHF. The CDR3 DNA reads as TGCGCCAGCAGTGACGGGACAGGTCGTTCACCCCTCCACTTT.

J is TRBJ1-1 and V is TRBV20-1; no clear D gene. Germline assignment: CDR1 DFQATT and CDR2 SNEGSKA (reference sequence). The V end lost 3 bases, the J end lost 0 bases, and 14 bases lay between the germline ends. CDR3 length equals 15 residues. The CDR3 region is CSASKVQRLNTEAFF. The DNA for the CDR3 is TGCAGTGCTAGTAAAGTTCAGAGGCTGAACACTGAAGCTTTCTTT.

The V and J genes are TRBV27 and TRBJ2-7; 9 bases map to TRBD1. CDR1 is MNHEY and CDR2 is SMNVEV in the germline V gene (reference sequence). This CDR3 has 15 amino acids. Unmatched junction bases numbered 7, after V lost 2 bases and J lost 5 bases. The CDR3 sequence is CASSLRPGTGNEQYV. The CDR3 nucleotides are TGTGCCAGCAGTTTACGTCCCGGGACAGGGAACGAGCAGTACGTC.

The chain is built from TRBV29-1 and TRBJ2-6, with D hard to call. CDR1 and CDR2 from the germline V gene are SQVTM and ANQGSEA. The CDR3 contains 15 residues. Trimming stripped 1 base from V and 4 bases from J, with 11 bases between. The DNA for the CDR3 is TGCAGCGTTGAAGGGAGAAGGAGCGGGGCCAACGTCCTGACTTTC. Translation: CSVEGRRSGANVLTF.

The chain recombines TRBV6-5 with TRBJ2-2; D possibly corresponds to TRBD1 (5 bases). V shed 2 bases and J shed 1 base, with 11 bases lying between them. There are 16 residues in the CDR3. CDR1 is MNHEY, CDR2 SVGAGI, per germline. The CDR3 DNA reads TGTGCCAGCAGTTACGGAGCAGGGATGAACACCGGGGAGCTGTTTTTT. Protein sequence: CASSYGAGMNTGELFF.

V gene TRBV4-1 combines with J gene TRBJ2-7, with 7 bases identical to TRBD2. CDR1 MGHRA and CDR2 YSYEKL come from the germline V gene. The CDR3 runs to 15 residues. Trimming at V came to 0 bases and at J to 4 bases, leaving 6 bases not matched to a gene. CDR3: CASSQDMAGVYEQYF. For the CDR3, the DNA is TGCGCCAGCAGCCAAGATATGGCGGGGGTTTACGAGCAGTACTTC.

This sequence joins TRBV7-9 and TRBJ1-3; D possibly corresponds to TRBD1 (6 bases). With 8 bases removed from V and 7 bases from J, the gap between germline ends came to 18 bases. The CDR3 has 14 residues. Germline-derived CDR1 and CDR2 are SEHNR and FQNEAQ (reference sequence). CDR3 nucleotide sequence: TGTGCCAGCGACAAAACAGGGACGGGGAACACCATATATTTT. Amino acid sequence: CASDKTGTGNTIYF.

The chain links TRBV7-3 to TRBJ2-1; D is undetermined. The length of the CDR3 is 13 residues. CDR1 and CDR2 from the germline V gene are SGHTA and FQGTGA. The V end lost 3 bases, the J end lost 11 bases, and 14 bases lay between the germline ends. CDR3 coding DNA: TGTGCCAGCAGCTTCTCTGAGGATTCTAAGCAGTTCTTC. Protein: CASSFSEDSKQFF.

The V and J genes are TRBV24-1 and TRBJ2-1, with 10 bases matching TRBD2. The CDR3 totals 16 residues. Losses at the gene ends were 4 bases for V and 4 bases for J; bases not matched to a gene: 6. Per germline, CDR1 KGHDR and CDR2 SFDVKD. The CDR3 here is CATSDLSGGGYNEQFF. The CDR3 nucleotides are TGTGCCACCAGTGACCTGAGCGGGGGGGGATACAATGAGCAGTTCTTC.